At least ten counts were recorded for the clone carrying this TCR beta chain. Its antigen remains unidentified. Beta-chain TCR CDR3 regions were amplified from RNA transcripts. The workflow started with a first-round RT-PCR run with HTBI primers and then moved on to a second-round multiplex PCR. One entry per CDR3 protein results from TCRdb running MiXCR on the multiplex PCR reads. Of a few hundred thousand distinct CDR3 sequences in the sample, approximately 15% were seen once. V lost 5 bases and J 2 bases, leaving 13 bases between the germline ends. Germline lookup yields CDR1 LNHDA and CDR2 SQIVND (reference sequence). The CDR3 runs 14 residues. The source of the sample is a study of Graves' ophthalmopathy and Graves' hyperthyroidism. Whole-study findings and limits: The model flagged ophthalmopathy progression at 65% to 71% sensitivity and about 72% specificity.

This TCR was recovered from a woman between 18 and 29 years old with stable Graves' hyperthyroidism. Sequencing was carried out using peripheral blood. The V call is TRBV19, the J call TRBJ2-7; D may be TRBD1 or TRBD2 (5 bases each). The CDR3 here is CASSARDRAYEQYF. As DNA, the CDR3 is TGTGCCAGTAGTGCCCGGGACCGAGCCTACGAGCAGTACTTC.